Presented here are 25 T cell receptor beta chains from one specimen sequenced in a study of CD8+CD57+ T cells in acquired aplastic anemia. Patients selected for sequencing had displayed CD8+CD57+ cell expansion by flow cytometry. Genomic DNA constituted the template upon which TCR beta VDJ and CDR3 profiling was performed. TCRdb used MiXCR to reprocess the reads, holding one entry per CDR3 protein. The table shows just over 450,000 distinct CDR3 sequences, with under 40% occurring only once. The source material was sorted CD4+, CD8+, or CD8+CD57+ T cells (not recorded which) from PBMCs. These receptors were collected from a human donor with aplastic anemia.

The V gene is TRBV28, the J gene TRBJ1-2; TRBD1 matches 7 bases. V was pared by 9 bases and J by 3 bases, with 10 bases of the junction left unmatched. The CDR3 consists of 14 residues. Germline CDR1 reads MDHEN; CDR2 reads SYDVKM. The CDR3 is CASAQGGMDYGYTF. For the CDR3, the DNA is TGTGCCAGTGCCCAGGGGGGGATGGACTATGGCTACACCTTC.

The sample holds a few counts of this clonotype. A much larger clone lies one base from this, so it may be a read error. This chain joins TRBV2 and TRBJ1-5; 8 bases agree with TRBD1. The CDR3 contains 14 residues. CDR1 and CDR2 from the germline V gene are SNHLY and FYNNEI. Trimming took 3 bases from V and 7 from J; bases not matched to a gene: 5. CDR3 residues: CASSEAGGEQPQHF. The CDR3 coding sequence is TGTGCCAGCAGTGAGGCAGGGGGCGAACAGCCCCAGCATTTT.

The count of this clonotype is one. The V gene is TRBV2, the J gene TRBJ2-5; D unresolved. The CDR3 is 14 residues long. V was pared by 3 bases and J by 0 bases, with 8 bases between. Germline assignment: CDR1 SNHLY and CDR2 FYNNEI. For the CDR3, the DNA is TGTGCCAGCAGTGACCCCAGGAACCAAGAGACCCAGTACTTC. Amino acids: CASSDPRNQETQYF.

This clonotype was seen at least ten times. The chain links TRBV20-1 to TRBJ2-5; 9 nucleotides match TRBD2. With V trimmed by 3 bases and J by 2 bases, 4 bases remained unmatched. The CDR3 covers 14 residues. Germline values: CDR1 DFQATT, CDR2 SNEGSKA (reference sequence). The CDR3 sequence is CSARGGGAQETQYF. The DNA for the CDR3 is TGCAGTGCTAGGGGCGGGGGGGCGCAAGAGACCCAGTACTTC.

This clonotype has only a few counts. A clone one base away is much larger, so this may be a read error. The CDR3 loop is CASSEQGYTEAFF. In DNA, the CDR3 is TGTGCCAGCAGTGAACAGGGGTACACTGAAGCTTTCTTT. The rearrangement links TRBV2 to TRBJ1-1, with D perhaps matching TRBD1 (6 bases). There are 13 residues in the CDR3. Per the germline V gene, CDR1 is SNHLY and CDR2 is FYNNEI. V dropped 2 bases and J dropped 3 bases, with 7 bases sitting between them.

There are a few counts of this clonotype. V and J are TRBV25-1 and TRBJ2-3, with D unclear. There are 9 residues in the CDR3. Trimming removed 11 bases at V and 1 base at J, with 1 base between. In germline, CDR1 is MGHDK, CDR2 SYGVNS. This CDR3 is CAGTDTQYF. In nucleotides, the CDR3 is TGTGCCGGCACAGATACGCAGTATTTT.

The chain uses TRBV11-2 and TRBJ2-4, with D hard to call. The length of the CDR3 is 16 residues. Per the germline V gene, CDR1 is SGHAT and CDR2 is FQNNGV. V lost 5 bases and J lost 2, with 16 bases in between. This CDR3 is CASSPSALRSKNIQYF. The CDR3 DNA follows: TGTGCCAGCAGCCCGAGCGCGCTCCGTTCCAAAAACATTCAGTACTTC.

This clonotype was seen at least ten times. The CDR3 DNA follows: TGCAGTGCTGAAGGTAGCGTGACCTCAACTTCCTACGAGCAGTACTTC. Encoded protein: CSAEGSVTSTSYEQYF. V and J are TRBV20-1 and TRBJ2-7; D is possibly TRBD2 (5 bases). The V gene lost 5 bases and the J gene lost 1 base, with 21 bases spanning the gap. The germline CDR1 and CDR2 sequences are DFQATT and SNEGSKA (reference sequence). CDR3 length equals 16 residues.

Note on this clonotype: A much larger clone sits a single nucleotide away, making a read error possible. The rearrangement links TRBV9 to TRBJ1-1, with D unresolved. Per the germline V gene, CDR1 is SGDLS and CDR2 is YYNGEE. This CDR3 contains 15 residues. Trimming took 2 bases from V and 6 from J, leaving 17 bases between them. For the CDR3, the DNA is TGTGCCAGCAGCGTTCGGCCCGGTTTGGGCGCTGAAGCTTTCTTT. It codes for CASSVRPGLGAEAFF. Using reference TRBV9 and TRBJ1-1 for the parts outside the CDR3, the full variable domain is DSGVTQTPKHLITATGQRVTLRCSPRSGDLSVYWYQQSLDQGLQFLIQYYNGEERAKGNILERFSAQQFPDLHSELNLSSLELGDSALYFCASSVRPGLGAEAFFGQGTRLTVV.

This chain connects TRBV7-8 to TRBJ1-1; TRBD1 is a possible D gene (5 bases). In germline, CDR1 is SGHVS, CDR2 FQNEAQ. The ends were cut back, 1 base at V and 3 bases at J, with 21 bases in the middle. This CDR3 has 18 amino acids. The CDR3 coding sequence is TGTGCCAGCAGCTTAGGGGGCGCGGGGTCAGGTACATACACTGAAGCTTTCTTT. Its translation is CASSLGGAGSGTYTEAFF.

This clonotype was counted many times. CDR3 in DNA: TGTGCCAGTAGTATAGTCGGGGGGCCTGGAAACACCATATATTTT. Protein sequence: CASSIVGGPGNTIYF. The V and J genes are TRBV19 and TRBJ1-3; perhaps TRBD1 as D (6 bases). The CDR3 is 15 amino acids. Germline CDR1 LNHDA, CDR2 SQIVND (reference sequence). V dropped 1 base and J dropped 2 bases, with 9 bases sitting between them.

In this sample, this clonotype turned up many times. In nucleotides, the CDR3 is TGTGCCACCAGCAGATATGGACTAGTTGGCACAGATACGCAGTATTTT. Protein: CATSRYGLVGTDTQYF. The genes are TRBV15 and TRBJ2-3, with 7 bases matching TRBD2. CDR1 and CDR2 (germline): LNHNV, YYDKDF (reference sequence). V lost 2 bases and J lost 1; bases outside the gene matches: 6. The CDR3 loop spans 16 amino acids.

On this clonotype itself: This sequence may be a read error, since a much larger clone differs from it by one base. The J gene is TRBJ1-2, the V gene TRBV5-1; D might be TRBD1 (5 bases). The CDR3 totals 13 residues. Germline values: CDR1 SGHRS, CDR2 YFSETQ. The germline V and J ends were trimmed by 8 bases and 6 bases, with 17 bases remaining between them. The CDR3 protein is CARRRPQGNGYTF. The CDR3 nucleotides are TGCGCCAGACGGAGACCGCAGGGTAATGGCTACACCTTC.

The sample holds many counts of this clonotype. The chain couples TRBV20-1 to TRBJ1-6, with D possibly being TRBD1 (6 bases). The CDR3 is 16 residues long. Germline CDR1 and CDR2: DFQATT and SNEGSKA (reference sequence). V was trimmed by 3 bases and J by 10 bases, leaving 22 bases between them. The CDR3 nucleotides read TGCAGTGCTAGTCGTGAAGGCCGCCGAGACAGGTCACCCCTCCACTTT. Encoded protein: CSASREGRRDRSPLHF.

This rearrangement joins TRBV2 to TRBJ1-1; D unresolved. The V gene lost 6 bases and the J gene lost 4 bases, with 15 bases spanning the gap. The CDR3 runs to 14 residues. CDR1 is SNHLY and CDR2 is FYNNEI in the germline V gene. CDR3 protein: CASRISSSGTEAFF. Written as DNA, the CDR3 is TGTGCCAGCAGGATAAGCAGTTCGGGCACTGAAGCTTTCTTT.

This clonotype has ten or more counts. The rearrangement links TRBV29-1 to TRBJ1-1, with D possibly being TRBD1 (5 bases). Trimming left V 7 bases short and J 1 base short, with 7 bases between. Germline lookup yields CDR1 SQVTM and CDR2 ANQGSEA. The CDR3 length is 11 residues. The CDR3 spells CSGDRNTEAFF. CDR3 DNA sequence: TGCAGCGGAGACAGGAACACTGAAGCTTTCTTT.

For this clonotype: The final CDR3 position lacks the conserved phenylalanine or tryptophan, pointing to a likely read error. CDR3 amino acids: CASRSGVRGRGNYGYTL. CDR3 in DNA: TGTGCCAGCAGGTCGGGTGTGCGGGGTAGAGGTAACTATGGCTACACCCTC. The rearrangement links TRBV2 to TRBJ1-2; D not resolved. The V gene's germline CDR1 is SNHLY and CDR2 FYNNEI. The CDR3 is 17 amino acids. Trimming took 6 bases from V and 1 from J, leaving 21 bases between them.

This clonotype was recorded at least ten times. The chain has TRBV20-1 and TRBJ1-5; no clear D. CDR3 size: 12 residues. V shed 3 bases and J shed 11 bases, with 14 bases lying between them. Germline CDR1 and CDR2: DFQATT and SNEGSKA (reference sequence). CDR3 DNA sequence: TGCAGTGCTAGCCCGGACGGCGCGACCCAGCATTTT. It translates to CSASPDGATQHF.

This clonotype was picked up a small number of times. This chain's CDR3 is CASSQTSGDSYEQYF. Here the CDR3 DNA reads TGTGCCAGCAGCCAGACTAGCGGGGACTCCTACGAGCAGTACTTC. The gene calls are TRBV7-6 and TRBJ2-7, with 11 bases aligning to TRBD2. Germline lookup yields CDR1 SGHVS and CDR2 FNYEAQ. The V and J ends lost 5 bases and 0 bases, in that order; junction bases with no gene match: 3. The CDR3 is 15 amino acids.

This chain connects TRBV6-1 to TRBJ1-1; 12 bases agree with TRBD1. Germline CDR1 MNHNS, CDR2 SASEGT. The CDR3 sequence is 15 residues long. V dropped 5 bases and J dropped 6; count of bases not matched to a gene: 7. CDR3 sequence: CASSQPGQGASEAFF. The CDR3 nucleotides read TGTGCCAGCAGTCAGCCGGGACAGGGGGCATCTGAAGCTTTCTTT.

The genes are TRBV6-4 and TRBJ2-2; D is perhaps TRBD2 (6 bases). Germline CDR1 and CDR2: MRHNA and SNTAGT. Between the trimmed V and J ends, which lost 6 bases and 4 bases, there was a span of 18 bases. This CDR3 spans 16 amino acids. CDR3 DNA sequence: TGTGCCAGCAGCGTTACCGGGACTCCAGGCACCGGGGAGCTGTTTTTT. Amino acids: CASSVTGTPGTGELFF.

This clonotype occurred once. The chain couples TRBV11-2 to TRBJ2-7, with TRBD2 matching over 15 bases. CDR3 size: 17 residues. Germline CDR1 is SGHAT and CDR2 is FQNNGV. The J segment lost 1 base and the V segment lost 5 bases, leaving 6 bases of the junction unmatched. CDR3 amino acids: CASSQGLAGGPSYEQYF. CDR3 DNA sequence: TGTGCCAGCAGCCAAGGACTAGCGGGGGGGCCATCCTACGAGCAGTACTTC.

The CDR3 nucleotides read TGTGCCTGGAGCGCCATGGGGGGTGCCTACGAGCAGTACTTC. Encoded protein: CAWSAMGGAYEQYF. The chain couples TRBV24-1 to TRBJ2-7, with D perhaps matching TRBD2 (6 bases). This CDR3 has 14 amino acids. From germline, CDR1 is KGHDR and CDR2 SFDVKD. The germline V and J ends were trimmed by 12 bases and 2 bases, with 19 bases remaining between them.

This clonotype was recorded many times. This chain connects TRBV2 to TRBJ2-1; either TRBD1 or TRBD2 may supply D (5 bases each). The CDR3 spans 13 residues. In germline, CDR1 is SNHLY, CDR2 FYNNEI. V was cut by 10 bases and J by 7 bases, with 17 bases left in between. The CDR3 DNA reads TGTGCCACCAACTCCGTCAGGGAGAATGAGCAGTTCTTC. Residues: CATNSVRENEQFF. Complete variable domain (other parts from reference TRBV2 and TRBJ2-1): EPEVTQTPSHQVTQMGQEVILRCVPISNHLYFYWYRQILGQKVEFLVSFYNNEISEKSEIFDDQFSVERPDGSNFTLKIRSTKLEDSAMYFCATNSVRENEQFFGPGTRLTVL.

This clonotype was observed a handful of times. The gene calls are TRBV7-2 and TRBJ2-7, with 8 bases lining up with TRBD1. This CDR3 contains 18 residues. V trimming: 0 bases; J trimming: 0 bases; junction bases outside the gene matches: 10. Germline-derived CDR1 and CDR2 are SGHTA and FQGNSA. The CDR3 DNA reads as TGTGCCAGCAGCTTAGCTCCCGAACCGGGACAGGACTCCTACGAGCAGTACTTC. Protein: CASSLAPEPGQDSYEQYF.